These T cell receptor beta chains were read from a single sample in a study of early T cells in non-severe SARS-CoV-2 infection. TCRdb re-derived calls from the 5' RACE reads in MiXCR, one entry per CDR3 protein. The table has some 60,000 distinct CDR3 sequences, about 7.7% seen once. The sequenced sample was whole blood. These receptors originate from an adult who was a healthcare worker with PCR-confirmed SARS-CoV-2 infection or an uninfected control (not recorded which). CDR3s include the opening cysteine and the closing phenylalanine or tryptophan. The D gene is left open where the match is weak. Size is stated for part of the rows, as once, few or many counts, or as a class when the clone is expanded.

clone_size: many
v_call: TRBV9
j_call: TRBJ1-5
d_call: .
cdr3_aa: CASSVGPGPQPQHF
cdr3_nt: TGTGCCAGCAGCGTAGGGCCAGGGCCTCAGCCCCAGCATTTT

clone_size: few
v_call: TRBV3-1
j_call: TRBJ2-7
d_call: TRBD2
cdr3_aa: CASSRRLAGGSHPYEQYF
cdr3_nt: TGTGCCAGCAGCCGCCGGCTAGCGGGAGGGTCGCACCCTTACGAGCAGTACTTC

clone_size: .
v_call: TRBV6-1
j_call: TRBJ2-7
d_call: TRBD1
cdr3_aa: CASRLGQGAGGYEQYF
cdr3_nt: TGTGCCAGCCGGCTTGGACAGGGGGCTGGAGGCTACGAGCAGTACTTC

clone_size: .
v_call: TRBV7-6
j_call: TRBJ2-3
d_call: .
cdr3_aa: CASSLVLATDTQYF
cdr3_nt: TGTGCCAGCAGCCTAGTACTAGCAACAGATACGCAGTATTTT

clone_size: large
v_call: TRBV7-6
j_call: TRBJ2-7
d_call: .
cdr3_aa: CASSPGGPSFFYEQYF
cdr3_nt: TGTGCCAGCAGCCCTGGGGGCCCGAGTTTTTTCTACGAGCAGTACTTC

clone_size: few
v_call: TRBV6-5
j_call: TRBJ2-1
d_call: TRBD2
cdr3_aa: CASSGRGGSSYNEQFF
cdr3_nt: TGTGCCAGCAGTGGCAGAGGCGGGAGCTCCTACAATGAGCAGTTCTTC

clone_size: many
v_call: TRBV3-1
j_call: TRBJ2-7
d_call: .
cdr3_aa: CASSRGTVTYEQYF
cdr3_nt: TGTGCCAGCAGCCGGGGGACGGTTACCTACGAGCAGTACTTC

clone_size: few
v_call: TRBV5-4
j_call: TRBJ2-1
d_call: TRBD2
cdr3_aa: CASSLKWLAGRDDNEQFF
cdr3_nt: TGTGCCAGCAGCTTGAAATGGTTAGCGGGACGGGACGACAATGAGCAGTTCTTC

clone_size: many
v_call: TRBV7-9
j_call: TRBJ2-3
d_call: .
cdr3_aa: CASSPTHLRGAATDTQYF
cdr3_nt: TGTGCCAGCAGCCCAACCCACCTTCGGGGTGCAGCCACAGATACGCAGTATTTT

clone_size: few
v_call: TRBV12-3/TRBV12-4
j_call: TRBJ2-7
d_call: .
cdr3_aa: CASSLGLREQYF
cdr3_nt: TGTGCCAGCAGTTTAGGTTTACGGGAGCAGTACTTC

clone_size: few
v_call: TRBV29-1
j_call: TRBJ2-2
d_call: .
cdr3_aa: CSAVTNTGELFF
cdr3_nt: TGCAGCGCCGTAACAAACACCGGGGAGCTGTTTTTT

clone_size: many
v_call: TRBV9
j_call: TRBJ2-7
d_call: .
cdr3_aa: CASSVGGDSYEQYF
cdr3_nt: TGTGCCAGCAGCGTTGGCGGGGACTCCTACGAGCAGTACTTC

clone_size: many
v_call: TRBV29-1
j_call: TRBJ2-1
d_call: .
cdr3_aa: CSFAGTNEQFF
cdr3_nt: TGCAGCTTTGCGGGGACGAATGAGCAGTTCTTC

clone_size: few
v_call: TRBV18
j_call: TRBJ2-1
d_call: .
cdr3_aa: CASSPIVGDHNEQFF
cdr3_nt: TGTGCCAGCTCACCTATCGTGGGAGACCACAATGAGCAGTTCTTC

clone_size: many
v_call: TRBV6-5
j_call: TRBJ2-5
d_call: .
cdr3_aa: CASSRAQETQYF
cdr3_nt: TGTGCCAGCAGTAGGGCCCAAGAGACCCAGTACTTC

clone_size: many
v_call: TRBV12-3/TRBV12-4
j_call: TRBJ2-7
d_call: .
cdr3_aa: CASSRGPNEQYF
cdr3_nt: TGTGCCAGCAGCCGGGGACCCAACGAGCAGTACTTC

clone_size: .
v_call: TRBV5-1
j_call: TRBJ2-2
d_call: TRBD2
cdr3_aa: CASSYGGRNAGELFF
cdr3_nt: TGCGCCAGCAGCTACGGCGGGAGAAATGCCGGGGAGCTGTTTTTT

clone_size: .
v_call: TRBV29-1
j_call: TRBJ1-2
d_call: .
cdr3_aa: CSVAEQANYGYTF
cdr3_nt: TGCAGCGTTGCCGAGCAGGCTAACTATGGCTACACCTTC

clone_size: many
v_call: TRBV2
j_call: TRBJ2-3
d_call: .
cdr3_aa: CASSVGLEGAIDTQYF
cdr3_nt: TGTGCCAGCAGTGTGGGACTTGAGGGAGCGATAGATACGCAGTATTTT

clone_size: many
v_call: TRBV3-1
j_call: TRBJ2-3
d_call: TRBD2
cdr3_aa: CASSQVWGGSENTQYF
cdr3_nt: TGTGCCAGCAGCCAAGTATGGGGGGGGTCCGAGAATACGCAGTATTTT